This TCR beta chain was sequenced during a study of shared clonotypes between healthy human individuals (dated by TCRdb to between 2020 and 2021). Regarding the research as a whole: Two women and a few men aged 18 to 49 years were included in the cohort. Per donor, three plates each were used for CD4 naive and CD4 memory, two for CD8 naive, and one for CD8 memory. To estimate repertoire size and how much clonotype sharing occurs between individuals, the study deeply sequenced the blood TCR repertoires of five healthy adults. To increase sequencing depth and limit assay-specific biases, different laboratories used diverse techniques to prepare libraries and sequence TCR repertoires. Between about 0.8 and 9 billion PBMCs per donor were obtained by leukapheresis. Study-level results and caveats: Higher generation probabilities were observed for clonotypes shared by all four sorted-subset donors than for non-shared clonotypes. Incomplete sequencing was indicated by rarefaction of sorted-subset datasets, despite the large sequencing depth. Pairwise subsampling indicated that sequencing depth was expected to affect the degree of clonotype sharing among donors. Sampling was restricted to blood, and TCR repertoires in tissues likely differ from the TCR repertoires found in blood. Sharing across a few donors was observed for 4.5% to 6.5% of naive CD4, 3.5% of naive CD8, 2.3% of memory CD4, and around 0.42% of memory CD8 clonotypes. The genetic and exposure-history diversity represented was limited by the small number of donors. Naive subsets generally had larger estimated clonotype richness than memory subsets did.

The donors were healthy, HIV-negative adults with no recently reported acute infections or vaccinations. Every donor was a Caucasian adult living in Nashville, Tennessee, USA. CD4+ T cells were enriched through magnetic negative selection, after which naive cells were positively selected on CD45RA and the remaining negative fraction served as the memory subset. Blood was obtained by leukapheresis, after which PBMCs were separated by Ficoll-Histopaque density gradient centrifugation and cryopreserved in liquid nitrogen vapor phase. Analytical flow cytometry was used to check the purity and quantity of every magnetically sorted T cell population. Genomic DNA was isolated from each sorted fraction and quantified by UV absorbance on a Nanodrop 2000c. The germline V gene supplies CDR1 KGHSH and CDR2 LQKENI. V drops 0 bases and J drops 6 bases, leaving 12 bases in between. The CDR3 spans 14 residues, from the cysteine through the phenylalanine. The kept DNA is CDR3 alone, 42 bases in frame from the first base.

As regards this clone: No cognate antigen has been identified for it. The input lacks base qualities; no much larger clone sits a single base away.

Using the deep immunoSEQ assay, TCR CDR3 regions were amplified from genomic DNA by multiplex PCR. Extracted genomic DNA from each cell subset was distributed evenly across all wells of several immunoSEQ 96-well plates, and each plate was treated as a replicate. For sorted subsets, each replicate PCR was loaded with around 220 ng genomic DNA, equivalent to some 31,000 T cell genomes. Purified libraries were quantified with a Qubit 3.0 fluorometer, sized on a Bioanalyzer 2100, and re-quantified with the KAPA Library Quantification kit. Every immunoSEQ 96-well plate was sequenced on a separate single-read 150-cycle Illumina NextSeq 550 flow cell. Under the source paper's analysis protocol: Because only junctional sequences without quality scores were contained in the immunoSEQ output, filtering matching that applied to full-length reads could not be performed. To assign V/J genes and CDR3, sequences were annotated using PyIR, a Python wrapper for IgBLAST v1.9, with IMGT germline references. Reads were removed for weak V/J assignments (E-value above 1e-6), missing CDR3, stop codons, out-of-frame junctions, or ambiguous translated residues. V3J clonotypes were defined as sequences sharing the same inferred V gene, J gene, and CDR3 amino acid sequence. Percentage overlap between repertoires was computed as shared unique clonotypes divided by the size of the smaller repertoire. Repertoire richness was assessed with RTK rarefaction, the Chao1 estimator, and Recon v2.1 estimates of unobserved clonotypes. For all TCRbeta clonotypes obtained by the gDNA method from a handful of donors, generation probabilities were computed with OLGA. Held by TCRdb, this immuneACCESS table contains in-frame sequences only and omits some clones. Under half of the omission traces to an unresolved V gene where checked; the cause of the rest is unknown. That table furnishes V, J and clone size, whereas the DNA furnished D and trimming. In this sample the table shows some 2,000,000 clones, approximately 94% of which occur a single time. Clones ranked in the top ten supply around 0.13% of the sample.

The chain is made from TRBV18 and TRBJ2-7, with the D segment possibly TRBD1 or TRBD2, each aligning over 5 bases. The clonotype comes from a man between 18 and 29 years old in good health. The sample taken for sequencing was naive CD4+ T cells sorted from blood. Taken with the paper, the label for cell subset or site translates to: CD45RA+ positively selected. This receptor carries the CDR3 CASSPPSVGTEQYF. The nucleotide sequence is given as TGTGCCAGCTCACCACCCAGCGTTGGGACCGAGCAGTACTTC.